What follows are 26 T cell receptor beta chains derived from one specimen sequenced in a study of blood T cell repertoires in COVID-19. Clones were read by immunoSEQ multiplex PCR, and TCRdb kept only the in-frame ones, dropping some. The profile shows roughly 260,000 clones, about 87% of them singletons. The sample consisted of peripheral blood. Receptor source: a woman in her forties or fifties with acute or convalescent COVID-19.

This rearrangement joins TRBV6-6 to TRBJ2-5; D is possibly TRBD1 (5 bases). The CDR3 covers 15 residues. The V gene's germline CDR1 is MNHNY and CDR2 SVGAGI (reference sequence). V gave up 5 bases and J gave up 5 bases, with 18 bases separating them. CDR3 coding DNA: TGTGCCAGCAGTGCCCCCATCCAGGGTCTTGAGACCCAGTACTTC. Protein sequence: CASSAPIQGLETQYF.

This clone was recorded once. This chain links TRBV11-3 with TRBJ2-3; 7 bases fit TRBD2. CDR1 SGHNT and CDR2 YENEEA come from the germline V gene. J gave up 0 bases and V 8 bases, and 11 bases lay outside the gene matches. CDR3 size: 16 residues. The CDR3 DNA is TGTGCCAGCGCTCGTGGGGGACTAACTAGCACAGATACGCAGTATTTT. Its protein product is CASARGGLTSTDTQYF.

The V call is TRBV6-5, the J call TRBJ2-5, with TRBD2 as a possible D gene (5 bases). The length of the CDR3 is 13 residues. Trimming shortened V by 10 bases and J by 3 bases, and 15 bases separated the two germline ends. Germline V gene data show CDR1 as MNHEY and CDR2 as SVGAGI. In DNA, the CDR3 is TGTGCCATCAAGCGGCGCGAAGAAGAGACCCAGTACTTC. It yields the protein CAIKRREEETQYF.

This clone was recorded a few times. This chain uses TRBV7-2 with TRBJ2-1, with 11 bases matching TRBD1. This CDR3 has 15 residues. V shed 5 bases, J shed 8 bases, and the junction held 8 bases outside the gene matches. Germline V lookup: CDR1 SGHTA, CDR2 FQGNSA. The CDR3 DNA reads as TGTGCCAGCAGCCCCAGGACAGGGGGCGGCGATGAGCAGTTCTTC. Its protein is CASSPRTGGGDEQFF. Using reference TRBV7-2 and TRBJ2-1 for the parts outside the CDR3, the full variable domain is GAGVSQSPSNKVTEKGKDVELRCDPISGHTALYWYRQSLGQGLEFLIYFQGNSAPDKSGLPSDRFSAERTGGSVSTLTIQRTQQEDSAVYLCASSPRTGGGDEQFFGPGTRLTVL.

The chain links TRBV13 to TRBJ1-2; 8 bases fit TRBD1. With 5 bases clipped from V and 3 bases from J, the junction kept 11 bases outside the gene matches. CDR3 length equals 16 residues. The germline CDR1 and CDR2 sequences are PRHDT and FYEKMQ (reference sequence). The CDR3 coding sequence is TGTGCCAGCAGCAGTTACGGACAGGGAGACTACTATGGCTACACCTTC. Translating gives CASSSYGQGDYYGYTF.

In this sample, this clone turned up once. The chain combines TRBV7-2 with TRBJ1-2; 8 positions match TRBD1. V gave up 2 bases and J gave up 7 bases; unmatched junction bases: 3. The length of the CDR3 is 13 residues. The germline V gene has CDR1 SGHTA and CDR2 FQGNSA. The CDR3 DNA reads as TGTGCCAGCAGCTTACAGGGGGCCAGTGGCTACACCTTC. Translated: CASSLQGASGYTF.

The genes are TRBV27 and TRBJ1-1, with D tentatively TRBD1 (6 bases). In germline, CDR1 is MNHEY, CDR2 SMNVEV (reference sequence). With 5 bases removed from V and 6 bases from J, the gap between germline ends came to 16 bases. CDR3 size: 14 residues. CDR3 region: CASSTRQDVAEAFF. DNA for the CDR3: TGTGCCAGCAGTACCCGACAGGACGTGGCTGAAGCTTTCTTT.

The chain is built from TRBV5-1 and TRBJ2-5, with 9 nucleotides matching TRBD2. This CDR3 is built from 16 residues. CDR1 SGHRS and CDR2 YFSETQ come from the germline V gene. Unmatched junction bases numbered 9, after V lost 0 bases and J lost 6 bases. The CDR3 bases are TGCGCCAGCAGCTTGGGACTAGCGGCTGGGGAAAAGACCCAGTACTTC. This encodes CASSLGLAAGEKTQYF.

This rearrangement joins TRBV12-3 or TRBV12-4 to TRBJ1-1, with D unresolved. The V and J ends lost 8 bases and 4 bases respectively, with 8 bases between them. This CDR3 has 11 amino acids. The CDR3 bases are TGTGCCAGCTCTGACACCACTGAAGCTTTCTTT. Encoded protein: CASSDTTEAFF.

The rearrangement uses TRBV3-1 (or the pseudogene TRBV3-2) and TRBJ1-6, with D tentatively TRBD1 (5 bases). V gave up 3 bases and J gave up 5 bases, with 8 bases separating them. CDR1 and CDR2 (germline): LGHDT, YNNKEL (reference sequence). The CDR3 has 14 residues. CDR3 protein: CASSQRGDNSPLHF. DNA for the CDR3: TGTGCCAGCAGCCAGCGGGGGGATAATTCACCCCTCCACTTT.

The chain has TRBV10-3 and TRBJ2-1; the match to TRBD2 covers 10 bases. This CDR3 region has 16 residues. V lost 4 bases and J lost 7; bases outside the gene matches: 10. Per germline, CDR1 ENHRY and CDR2 SYGVKD. The CDR3 DNA follows: TGTGCCATCAGTGCAATTAGCGGGAGGTGGATTAATGAGCAGTTCTTC. Translating gives CAISAISGRWINEQFF.

This clone came up once. This rearrangement joins TRBV28 to TRBJ1-2; D is possibly TRBD1 (6 bases). The CDR3 covers 13 residues. The V end was cut by 6 bases, the J end by 4 bases, with 12 bases between. Per germline, CDR1 MDHEN and CDR2 SYDVKM. CDR3 sequence (DNA): TGTGCCAGCAGCGGCGACAGGCTCTATGGCTACACCTTC. It codes for CASSGDRLYGYTF.

This chain joins TRBV28 and TRBJ2-7; D might be TRBD2 (5 bases). V was shortened by 2 bases and J by 5 bases, with 13 bases between the two germline ends. Per the germline V gene, CDR1 is MDHEN and CDR2 is SYDVKM. The CDR3 consists of 14 residues. CDR3 residues: CASSLPVSGNEQYF. Here the CDR3 DNA reads TGTGCCAGCAGTTTACCAGTCTCGGGGAACGAGCAGTACTTC.

The V gene is TRBV15, the J gene TRBJ2-1; 10 positions agree with TRBD1. Germline V gene lookup returns CDR1 LNHNV and CDR2 YYDKDF (reference sequence). CDR3 length: 16 residues. V trimming: 0 bases; J trimming: 7 bases; junction bases outside the gene matches: 6. CDR3 amino acids: CATSRDRGQGWNEQFF. The CDR3 DNA reads as TGTGCCACCAGCAGAGATAGGGGACAGGGGTGGAATGAGCAGTTCTTC.

V and J are TRBV10-3 and TRBJ2-1; 7 bases agree with TRBD1. Germline V lookup: CDR1 ENHRY, CDR2 SYGVKD. The CDR3 is 14 amino acids. The trim removed 10 bases at V and 2 bases at J, leaving 8 bases unmatched. CDR3 amino acids: CATRRDSAYNEQFF. The CDR3 bases are TGTGCCACCCGCAGGGACAGTGCCTACAATGAGCAGTTCTTC.

This clone appeared a few times. V usage is TRBV3-1 (or the pseudogene TRBV3-2) and J usage is TRBJ1-2; TRBD1 is a possible D gene (5 bases). CDR1 is LGHDT, CDR2 YNNKEL, per germline (reference sequence). Trimming cost V 0 bases and J 6 bases, with 11 bases left between them. The CDR3 extends over 14 amino acids. CDR3 region: CASSQDSGGNGYTF. Written as DNA, the CDR3 is TGTGCCAGCAGCCAAGATTCGGGGGGGAATGGCTACACCTTC.

The CDR3 DNA reads as TGTGCCAGCAGCTTGACAGACTCCTACGAGCAGTACTTC. Its translation: CASSLTDSYEQYF. V is TRBV5-5 and J is TRBJ2-7; no firm D call. This CDR3 contains 13 residues. Germline V gene data show CDR1 as SGHKS and CDR2 as YYEKEE (reference sequence). The V end was cut by 1 base, the J end by 0 bases, with 5 bases between.

The chain has TRBV20-1 and TRBJ2-7, with 10 nucleotides matching TRBD2. This CDR3 contains 14 residues. The J segment lost 6 bases and the V segment lost 3 bases, leaving 8 bases of the junction unmatched. Per germline, CDR1 DFQATT and CDR2 SNEGSKA (reference sequence). The CDR3 DNA sequence: TGCAGTGCTAGTCGAGGGACTAGCGAATCCGAGCAGTACTTC. Translated: CSASRGTSESEQYF.

V gene TRBV11-2 combines with J gene TRBJ2-1; possibly TRBD2 for D (5 bases). Per germline, CDR1 SGHAT and CDR2 FQNNGV. Trimming removed 5 bases from V and 1 base from J, with 9 bases in between. CDR3 length equals 14 residues. The CDR3: CASSPTRSYNEQFF. Here the CDR3 DNA reads TGTGCCAGCAGCCCCACTAGGTCCTACAATGAGCAGTTCTTC.

This clone was picked up a small number of times. V and J are TRBV9 and TRBJ1-3; TRBD1 matches 7 bases. This CDR3 comprises 16 residues. CDR1 SGDLS and CDR2 YYNGEE come from the germline V gene. Trimming cost V 3 bases and J 0 bases; bases outside gene matches: 6. CDR3 residues: CASSAGGPHSGNTIYF. As DNA, the CDR3 is TGTGCCAGCAGCGCAGGGGGACCGCACTCTGGAAACACCATATATTTT. The variable domain in full, with the rest retrieved from reference TRBV9 and TRBJ1-3, is DSGVTQTPKHLITATGQRVTLRCSPRSGDLSVYWYQQSLDQGLQFLIQYYNGEERAKGNILERFSAQQFPDLHSELNLSSLELGDSALYFCASSAGGPHSGNTIYFGEGSWLTVV.

The V gene is TRBV28, the J gene TRBJ1-1; TRBD1 is a possible D gene (6 bases). Germline CDR1 and CDR2: MDHEN and SYDVKM. CDR3 length: 13 residues. Trimming removed 5 bases at V and 5 bases at J, with 12 bases between. The CDR3 DNA reads as TGTGCCAGCAGTCAAGGGAGGGGGACTGAAGCTTTCTTT. It is translated as CASSQGRGTEAFF.

The J gene is TRBJ2-5, the V gene TRBV25-1; the D is unclear. The CDR3 runs to 15 residues. CDR1 MGHDK and CDR2 SYGVNS come from the germline V gene. The V gene lost 4 bases and the J gene lost 5 bases, with 17 bases spanning the gap. The CDR3 DNA reads as TGTGCCAGCAGTGGACTGACTTCTCTCGACGAGACCCAGTACTTC. Its protein is CASSGLTSLDETQYF.

The CDR3 loop is CASSETGVVYGYTF. DNA of the CDR3: TGTGCCAGCAGTGAGACAGGGGTGGTCTATGGCTACACCTTC. The V call is TRBV6-1, the J call TRBJ1-2; TRBD1 matches at 8 bases. CDR1 and CDR2 from the germline V gene are MNHNS and SASEGT. The CDR3 is 14 residues long. Unmatched junction bases numbered 4, after V lost 3 bases and J lost 4 bases.

The chain recombines TRBV20-1 with TRBJ2-7, with a weak D call TRBD1 (6 bases). V lost 7 bases to trimming and J lost 5 bases, with 12 bases between them. Per germline, CDR1 DFQATT and CDR2 SNEGSKA (reference sequence). This CDR3 is built from 11 residues. CDR3 sequence: CSVGRGDEQYF. The CDR3 nucleotides are TGCAGTGTCGGCAGGGGAGACGAGCAGTACTTC.

This clone has more than one count but fewer than ten. The J gene is TRBJ2-7, the V gene TRBV3-1 (or the pseudogene TRBV3-2), with D tentatively TRBD1 (6 bases). V was cut by 1 base and J by 3 bases, with 16 bases left in between. Germline V gene data show CDR1 as LGHDT and CDR2 as YNNKEL (reference sequence). The CDR3 contains 16 residues. CDR3 in amino acids: CASSQGGLVDLYEQYF. CDR3 in DNA: TGTGCCAGCAGCCAAGGGGGGCTAGTAGATCTCTACGAGCAGTACTTC.

This clone appeared once. V usage is TRBV6-5 and J usage is TRBJ2-3, with 9 bases that match TRBD2. Germline V gene data show CDR1 as MNHEY and CDR2 as SVGAGI. The length of the CDR3 is 13 residues. J gave up 4 bases and V 10 bases, and 6 bases lay outside the gene matches. CDR3 nucleotide sequence: TGTGCCACCTTAGCGGGAGCGGCAGATACGCAGTATTTT. This translates into CATLAGAADTQYF.